Listed below are T cell receptor beta chains from one sample, sequenced in a study of tumor and adjacent non-tumor tissue in lung cancer. TCRdb passed the multiplex PCR reads through MiXCR, listing each CDR3 protein once. The table includes around 99,000 distinct CDR3 sequences, approximately 71% detected once. What was sequenced was lung tumor tissue. The origin of the receptors is a woman aged 55-69 years with non-small cell lung cancer. The CDR3 runs from the conserved cysteine through the conserved F or W. D genes are given only for firm matches. Not all rows give a size; the values are once, few, many and, for expanded clones, a class.

>-|TRBV6-1|-|TRBJ2-2
TGCGCCATTTCAGTGTTCGGAGAGCTGTTTTTT
CAISVFGELFF
>TRBD1|TRBV5-1|few|TRBJ2-7
TGCGCCAGCACCCAGGGGGCCCGGGGGACAGCCTACGAGCAGTACTTC
CASTQGARGTAYEQYF
>-|TRBV25-1|-|TRBJ1-5
TGTGCCAGCACGCTGCGTATTAGGCCCCAACATTTT
CASTLRIRPQHF
>TRBD1|TRBV6-1|-|TRBJ1-1
TGTATCAGCCGAACCGACAGGGGAACTGAAGCTTTCTTT
CISRTDRGTEAFF
>-|TRBV11-2|once|TRBJ2-7
TGTGTCAGCAGTCCACAGGGAAGGGCCTACGAGCAGTACTTC
CVSSPQGRAYEQYF
>TRBD1|TRBV5-4|-|TRBJ2-3
TGTGTCAGCAGAACAGGGGGTAAAGACACAGATACGCAGTACTTT
CVSRTGGKDTDTQYF
>-|TRBV11-2|-|TRBJ2-7
TGTGCCAGCAGCTATGGGACTAACGGGGGCTACAAGAAGTACTTC
CASSYGTNGGYKKYF
>TRBD2|TRBV11-2|-|TRBJ2-7
TGTGCCAGCAGCTACGGGACTAGCGGGACCTATGTGCAGTACTTC
CASSYGTSGTYVQYF
>-|TRBV11-2|few|TRBJ2-3
TGTGCCAGCAGCGTCATAGGGACGGCCACAGATACGCAGTATTTT
CASSVIGTATDTQYF
>-|TRBV4-3|-|TRBJ1-1
TGCGCCAGCAGCCAAGATGGGAGAGGGGATTACATTGAAGCTTCCTTT
CASSQDGRGDYIEASF
>-|TRBV6-6|-|TRBJ1-5
TGTGCCAGCAACTTTGTTGGGCGGCGCAATCAGCCCCTGCATTTT
CASNFVGRRNQPLHF
>TRBD1|TRBV6-1|-|TRBJ1-5
TGTGCCAGCACCCGGACAGGGGAAAATCGGCCCCAGCATTTT
CASTRTGENRPQHF
>-|TRBV20-1|many|TRBJ1-3
TGCAGTGCTTTGACAAAAACTGGAAACACCATATATTTT
CSALTKTGNTIYF
>TRBD2|TRBV11-2|-|TRBJ2-7
TGTGACAGCAGCTACGGGGCTAGCGGGAGATACGAGCAGTACTTC
CDSSYGASGRYEQYF
>-|TRBV6-2/TRBV6-3|few|TRBJ2-4
TGTGTCAGCAGTTGGACGGACCTTGCCAAAAACATTCAGTATTTC
CVSSWTDLAKNIQYF
>-|TRBV11-2|few|TRBJ2-3
TGTGCCAGGTGCTTAGAGGGCGCGGGGACGCAGTATTTT
CARCLEGAGTQYF
>-|TRBV6-2/TRBV6-3|many|TRBJ2-7
TGTGCCAGCACCCCACACAGGGACGGGTCCTACGAGCAGTACTTC
CASTPHRDGSYEQYF
>-|TRBV20-1|many|TRBJ2-1
TGCAGTGCTCCGAAGCGGCGGGGTAGAGATGAGCAGTTCTTC
CSAPKRRGRDEQFF
>TRBD2|TRBV6-5|many|TRBJ2-2
TGTGCCAGCAGTTACTCGATGACCACTAGCGGGAACACCGGGGAGCTGTTTTTT
CASSYSMTTSGNTGELFF
>-|TRBV14|-|TRBJ2-1
TGTGCCAGCAGTTCGGACAAGGATGGTGAGCAGTTCTTC
CASSSDKDGEQFF
>-|TRBV24-1|few|TRBJ1-5
TGTGCCATCAGTGATTCGCGAGGGGCAGAGGAATATCAGCCCCAGCATTTT
CAISDSRGAEEYQPQHF
>TRBD1|TRBV4-1|many|TRBJ2-6
TGCGCCAGCAGCCAAGACTGGACAGGGGGCTCTGGGGCCAACGTCCTGACTTTC
CASSQDWTGGSGANVLTF
>-|TRBV6-6|-|TRBJ2-3
TGTACCAGCAGTTACTCGCGGCTAGGTGGTTTAGATATGCAGTATTTT
CTSSYSRLGGLDMQYF
>-|TRBV11-2|-|TRBJ1-3
TGTGACAGCAGCTTGTCTGGAAACACCGTATATTTT
CDSSLSGNTVYF
>-|TRBV6-2/TRBV6-3|-|TRBJ2-2
TGTGCCAACAGGGACTGGGACAGAAACTTGAACACCGGGGAGCTGTTTTTT
CANRDWDRNLNTGELFF
>-|TRBV9|once|TRBJ2-3
TGTGCCAGCAGCGTCGACGAAATGAGCAATCAGCCCCAGTATTTT
CASSVDEMSNQPQYF
>-|TRBV12-5|-|TRBJ1-1
TGTGCCTCTTCCAGGGACTCTGACTCTGAAGCTTTCTTT
CASSRDSDSEAFF